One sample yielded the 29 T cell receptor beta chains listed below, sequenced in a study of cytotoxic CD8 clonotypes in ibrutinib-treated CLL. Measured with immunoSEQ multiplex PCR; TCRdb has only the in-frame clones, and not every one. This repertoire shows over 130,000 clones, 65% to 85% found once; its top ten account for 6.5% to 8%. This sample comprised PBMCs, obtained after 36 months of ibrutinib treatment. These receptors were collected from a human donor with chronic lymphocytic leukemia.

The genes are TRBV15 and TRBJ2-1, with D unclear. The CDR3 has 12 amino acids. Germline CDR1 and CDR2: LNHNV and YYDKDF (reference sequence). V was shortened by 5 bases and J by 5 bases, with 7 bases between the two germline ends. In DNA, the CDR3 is TGTGCCACCAGCCTCGTAAACAATGAGCAGTTCTTC. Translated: CATSLVNNEQFF.

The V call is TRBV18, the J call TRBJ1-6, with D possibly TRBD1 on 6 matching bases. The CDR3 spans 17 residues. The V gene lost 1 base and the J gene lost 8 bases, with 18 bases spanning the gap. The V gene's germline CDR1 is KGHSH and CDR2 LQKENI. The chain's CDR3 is CASSPQVFTGADSPLHF. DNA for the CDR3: TGTGCCAGCTCACCACAAGTCTTTACGGGGGCAGATTCACCCCTCCACTTT.

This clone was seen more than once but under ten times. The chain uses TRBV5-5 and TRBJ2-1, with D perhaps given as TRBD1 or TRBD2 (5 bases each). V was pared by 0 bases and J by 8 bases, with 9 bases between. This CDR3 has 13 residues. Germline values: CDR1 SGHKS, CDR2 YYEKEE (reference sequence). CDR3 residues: CASSLEGDDEQFF. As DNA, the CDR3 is TGTGCCAGCAGCTTGGAAGGGGACGATGAGCAGTTCTTC. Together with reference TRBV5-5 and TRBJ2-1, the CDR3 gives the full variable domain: DAGVTQSPTHLIKTRGQQVTLRCSPISGHKSVSWYQQVLGQGPQFIFQYYEKEERGRGNFPDRFSARQFPNYSSELNVNALLLGDSALYLCASSLEGDDEQFFGPGTRLTVL.

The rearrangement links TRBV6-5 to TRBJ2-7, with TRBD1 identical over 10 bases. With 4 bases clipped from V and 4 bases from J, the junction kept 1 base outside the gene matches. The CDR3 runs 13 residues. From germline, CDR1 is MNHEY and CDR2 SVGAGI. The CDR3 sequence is CASSWTGGYEQYF. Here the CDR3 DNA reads TGTGCCAGCAGTTGGACAGGGGGTTACGAGCAGTACTTC.

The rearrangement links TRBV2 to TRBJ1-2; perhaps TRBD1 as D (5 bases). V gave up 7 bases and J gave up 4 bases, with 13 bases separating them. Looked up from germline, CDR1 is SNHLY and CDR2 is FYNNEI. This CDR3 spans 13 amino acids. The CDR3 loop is CASNPTEFYGYTF. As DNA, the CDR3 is TGTGCCAGCAACCCGACAGAATTCTATGGCTACACCTTC. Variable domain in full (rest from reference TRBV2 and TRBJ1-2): EPEVTQTPSHQVTQMGQEVILRCVPISNHLYFYWYRQILGQKVEFLVSFYNNEISEKSEIFDDQFSVERPDGSNFTLKIRSTKLEDSAMYFCASNPTEFYGYTFGSGTRLTVV.

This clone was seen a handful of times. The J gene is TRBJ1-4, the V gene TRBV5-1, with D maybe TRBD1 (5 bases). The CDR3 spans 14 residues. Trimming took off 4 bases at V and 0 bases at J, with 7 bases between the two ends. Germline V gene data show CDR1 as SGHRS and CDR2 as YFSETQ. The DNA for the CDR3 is TGCGCCAGCAGCCTGACAGCAACTAATGAAAAACTGTTTTTT. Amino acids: CASSLTATNEKLFF.

For the CDR3, the DNA is TGTGCCAGTAGTCGACAGGGGCAATACTCTGGGGCCAACGTCCTGACTTTC. This gives the protein CASSRQGQYSGANVLTF. The chain carries TRBV19 and TRBJ2-6, with TRBD1 matching 8 bases. The length of the CDR3 is 17 residues. The germline gives CDR1 LNHDA, CDR2 SQIVND (reference sequence). After removal of 5 bases from V and 0 bases from J, the junction contained 6 bases not matched to a gene. The whole variable domain, filled in from reference TRBV19 and TRBJ2-6, reads DGGITQSPKYLFRKEGQNVTLSCEQNLNHDAMYWYRQDPGQGLRLIYYSQIVNDFQKGDIAEGYSVSREKKESFPLTVTSAQKNPTAFYLCASSRQGQYSGANVLTFGAGSRLTVL.

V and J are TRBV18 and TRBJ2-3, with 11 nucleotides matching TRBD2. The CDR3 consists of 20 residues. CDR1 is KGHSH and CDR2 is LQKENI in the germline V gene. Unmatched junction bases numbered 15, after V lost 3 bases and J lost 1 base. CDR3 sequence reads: CASSPEASGRFFRGTDTQYF. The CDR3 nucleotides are TGTGCCAGCTCACCGGAGGCTAGCGGGAGGTTTTTTAGAGGCACAGATACGCAGTATTTT. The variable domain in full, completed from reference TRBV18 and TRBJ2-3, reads NAGVMQNPRHLVRRRGQEARLRCSPMKGHSHVYWYRQLPEEGLKFMVYLQKENIIDESGMPKERFSAEFPKEGPSILRIQQVVRGDSAAYFCASSPEASGRFFRGTDTQYFGPGTRLTVL.

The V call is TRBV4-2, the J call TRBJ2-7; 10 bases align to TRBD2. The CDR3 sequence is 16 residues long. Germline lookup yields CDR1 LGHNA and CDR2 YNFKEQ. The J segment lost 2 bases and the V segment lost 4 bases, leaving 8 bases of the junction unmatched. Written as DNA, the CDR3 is TGTGCCAGCAGCCCGTATCTAGCGGGGGCTACCTACGAGCAGTACTTC. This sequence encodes CASSPYLAGATYEQYF.

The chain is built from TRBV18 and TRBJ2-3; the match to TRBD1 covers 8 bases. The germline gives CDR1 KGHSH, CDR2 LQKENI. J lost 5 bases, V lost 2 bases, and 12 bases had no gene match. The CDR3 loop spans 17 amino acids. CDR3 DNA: TGTGCCAGCTCACCAGGCCTGCGGACAGGGTGGGGAGATACGCAGTATTTT. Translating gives CASSPGLRTGWGDTQYF.

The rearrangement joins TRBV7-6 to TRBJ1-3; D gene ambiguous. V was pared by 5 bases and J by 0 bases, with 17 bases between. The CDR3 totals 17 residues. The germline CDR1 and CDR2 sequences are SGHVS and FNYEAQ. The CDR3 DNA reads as TGTGCCAGCAGCCCCCTGGGAGGCCACAGCTCTGGAAACACCATATATTTT. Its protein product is CASSPLGGHSSGNTIYF. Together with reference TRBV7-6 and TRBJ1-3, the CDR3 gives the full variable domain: GAGVSQSPRYKVTKRGQDVALRCDPISGHVSLYWYRQALGQGPEFLTYFNYEAQQDKSGLPNDRFSAERPEGSISTLTIQRTEQRDSAMYRCASSPLGGHSSGNTIYFGEGSWLTVV.

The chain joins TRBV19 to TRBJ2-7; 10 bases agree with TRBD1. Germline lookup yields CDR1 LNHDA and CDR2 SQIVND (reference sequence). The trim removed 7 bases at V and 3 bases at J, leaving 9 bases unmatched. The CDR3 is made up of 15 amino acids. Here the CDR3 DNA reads TGTGCCAGTAAGCCCGGGACAGGGGATTTCTACGAGCAGTACTTC. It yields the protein CASKPGTGDFYEQYF.

Here the CDR3 reads CAWNSGASITSNQPQHF. The CDR3 coding sequence is TGTGCCTGGAACTCAGGGGCGTCGATAACAAGCAATCAGCCCCAGCATTTT. The gene calls are TRBV30 and TRBJ1-5; tentatively, D is TRBD1 (6 bases). V lost 4 bases and J 1 base, leaving 20 bases between the germline ends. CDR3 length equals 17 residues. The germline gives CDR1 GTSNPN, CDR2 SVGIG (reference sequence).

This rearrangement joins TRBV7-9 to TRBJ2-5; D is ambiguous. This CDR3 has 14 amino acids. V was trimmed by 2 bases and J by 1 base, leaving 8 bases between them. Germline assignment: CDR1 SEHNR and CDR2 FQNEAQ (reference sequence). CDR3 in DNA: TGTGCCAGCAGCTTACGCGTTTTCCAAGAGACCCAGTACTTC. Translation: CASSLRVFQETQYF.

The CDR3, as DNA: TGTGCCAGCAGCGTAGCTGGGAGCGGGAGGGAAGAGACCCAGTACTTC. As protein: CASSVAGSGREETQYF. The chain is built from TRBV9 and TRBJ2-5, with 10 bases identical to TRBD2. Germline V lookup: CDR1 SGDLS, CDR2 YYNGEE. The CDR3 has 16 residues. Unmatched junction bases numbered 5, after V lost 0 bases and J lost 3 bases.

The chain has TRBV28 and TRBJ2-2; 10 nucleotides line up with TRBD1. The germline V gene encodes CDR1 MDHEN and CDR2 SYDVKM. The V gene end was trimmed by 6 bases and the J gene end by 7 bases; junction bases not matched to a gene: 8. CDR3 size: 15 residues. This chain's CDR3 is CASSPTGGIGGELFF. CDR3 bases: TGTGCCAGCAGCCCGACAGGGGGCATCGGCGGGGAGCTGTTTTTT.

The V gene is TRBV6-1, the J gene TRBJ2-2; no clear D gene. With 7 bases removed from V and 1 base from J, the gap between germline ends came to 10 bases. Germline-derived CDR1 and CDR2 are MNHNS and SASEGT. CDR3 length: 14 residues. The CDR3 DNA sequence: TGTGCCAGCATGGCCGAATTGAACACCGGGGAGCTGTTTTTT. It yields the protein CASMAELNTGELFF.

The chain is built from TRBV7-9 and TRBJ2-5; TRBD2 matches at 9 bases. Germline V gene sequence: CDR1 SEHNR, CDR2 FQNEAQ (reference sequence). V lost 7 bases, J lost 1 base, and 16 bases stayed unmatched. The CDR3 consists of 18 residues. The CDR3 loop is CASTPGRLAGRGQETQYF. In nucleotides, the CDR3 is TGTGCCAGCACCCCGGGGCGGCTAGCGGGACGGGGCCAAGAGACCCAGTACTTC.

Written as DNA, the CDR3 is TGCGCCAGCAGCCAAAGGTTTCTACCAAACACCGGGGAGCTGTTTTTT. Translated, it gives CASSQRFLPNTGELFF. The rearrangement uses TRBV4-1 and TRBJ2-2, with D unresolved. This CDR3 comprises 16 residues. Germline CDR1 MGHRA, CDR2 YSYEKL. Trimming shortened V by 2 bases and J by 2 bases, and 12 bases separated the two germline ends.

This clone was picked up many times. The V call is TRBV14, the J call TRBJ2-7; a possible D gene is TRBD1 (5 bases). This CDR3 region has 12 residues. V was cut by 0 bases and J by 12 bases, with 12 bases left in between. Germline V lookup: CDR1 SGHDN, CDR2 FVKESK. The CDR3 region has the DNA TGTGCCAGCAGCCAAGACTCGGCAGGGCGGTACTTC. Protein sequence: CASSQDSAGRYF. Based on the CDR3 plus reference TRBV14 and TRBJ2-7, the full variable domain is EAGVTQFPSHSVIEKGQTVTLRCDPISGHDNLYWYRRVMGKEIKFLLHFVKESKQDESGMPNNRFLAERTGGTYSTLKVQPAELEDSGVYFCASSQDSAGRYFGPGTRLTVT.

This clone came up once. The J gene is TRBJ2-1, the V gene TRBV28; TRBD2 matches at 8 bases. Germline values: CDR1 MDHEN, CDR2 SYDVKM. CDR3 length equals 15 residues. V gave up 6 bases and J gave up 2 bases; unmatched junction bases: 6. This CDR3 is CASSPTGGPYNEQFF. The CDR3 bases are TGTGCCAGCAGCCCAACGGGGGGGCCCTACAATGAGCAGTTCTTC.

CDR3 residues: CASSRDRGISPLHF. The CDR3 DNA follows: TGTGCCAGCAGCCGGGACAGGGGTATTTCACCCCTCCACTTT. The rearrangement joins TRBV5-4 to TRBJ1-6; TRBD1 agrees at 10 bases. The CDR3 sequence is 14 residues long. V lost 4 bases to trimming and J lost 9 bases; unmatched junction nucleotides: 4. Germline assignment: CDR1 SGHNT and CDR2 YYREEE (reference sequence).

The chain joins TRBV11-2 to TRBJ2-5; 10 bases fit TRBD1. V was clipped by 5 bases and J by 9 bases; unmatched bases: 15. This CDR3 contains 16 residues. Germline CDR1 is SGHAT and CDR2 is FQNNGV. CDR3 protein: CASSHITGTGALAQYF. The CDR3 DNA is TGTGCCAGCAGCCACATAACCGGGACAGGGGCACTGGCCCAGTACTTC. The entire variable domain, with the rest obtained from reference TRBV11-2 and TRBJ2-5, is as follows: EAGVAQSPRYKIIEKRQSVAFWCNPISGHATLYWYQQILGQGPKLLIQFQNNGVVDDSQLPKDRFSAERLKGVDSTLKIQPAKLEDSAVYLCASSHITGTGALAQYFGPGTRLLVL.

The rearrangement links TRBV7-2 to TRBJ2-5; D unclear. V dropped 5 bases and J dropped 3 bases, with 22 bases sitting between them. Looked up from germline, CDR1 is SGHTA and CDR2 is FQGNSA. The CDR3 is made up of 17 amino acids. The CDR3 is CASSPNSWIALEETQYF. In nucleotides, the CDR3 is TGTGCCAGCAGCCCTAATTCATGGATCGCCTTAGAAGAGACCCAGTACTTC.

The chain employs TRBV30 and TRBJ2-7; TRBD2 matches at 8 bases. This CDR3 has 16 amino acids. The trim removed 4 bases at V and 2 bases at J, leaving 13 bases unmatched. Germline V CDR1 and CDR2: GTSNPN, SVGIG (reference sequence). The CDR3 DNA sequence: TGTGCCTGGATTCCGGCGGGAGGCCGTATACCCTACGAGCAGTACTTC. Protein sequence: CAWIPAGGRIPYEQYF. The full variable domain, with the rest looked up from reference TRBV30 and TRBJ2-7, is SQTIHQWPATLVQPVGSPLSLECTVEGTSNPNLYWYRQAAGRGLQLLFYSVGIGQISSEVPQNLSASRPQDRQFILSSKKLLLSDSGFYLCAWIPAGGRIPYEQYFGPGTRLTVT.

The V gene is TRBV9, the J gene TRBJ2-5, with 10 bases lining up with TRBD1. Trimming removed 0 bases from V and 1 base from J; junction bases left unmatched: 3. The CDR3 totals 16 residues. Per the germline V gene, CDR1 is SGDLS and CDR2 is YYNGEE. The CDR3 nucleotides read TGTGCCAGCAGCGTAGGTGGGACAGGGGCCCAAGAGACCCAGTACTTC. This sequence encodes CASSVGGTGAQETQYF.

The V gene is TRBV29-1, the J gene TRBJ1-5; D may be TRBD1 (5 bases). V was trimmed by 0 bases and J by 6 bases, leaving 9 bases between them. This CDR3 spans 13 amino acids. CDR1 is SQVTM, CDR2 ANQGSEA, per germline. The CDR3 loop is CSVEEAGGQPQHF. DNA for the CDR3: TGCAGCGTTGAAGAGGCGGGGGGTCAGCCCCAGCATTTT. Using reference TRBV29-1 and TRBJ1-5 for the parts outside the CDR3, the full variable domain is SAVISQKPSRDICQRGTSLTIQCQVDSQVTMMFWYRQQPGQSLTLIATANQGSEATYESGFVIDKFPISRPNLTFSTLTVSNMSPEDSSIYLCSVEEAGGQPQHFGDGTRLSIL.

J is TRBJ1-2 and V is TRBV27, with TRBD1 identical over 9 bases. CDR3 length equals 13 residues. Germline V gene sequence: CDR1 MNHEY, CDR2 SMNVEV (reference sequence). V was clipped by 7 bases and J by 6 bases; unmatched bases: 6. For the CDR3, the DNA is TGTGCCAGCATCCCCGGACAGGGGCATGGCTACACCTTC. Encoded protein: CASIPGQGHGYTF.

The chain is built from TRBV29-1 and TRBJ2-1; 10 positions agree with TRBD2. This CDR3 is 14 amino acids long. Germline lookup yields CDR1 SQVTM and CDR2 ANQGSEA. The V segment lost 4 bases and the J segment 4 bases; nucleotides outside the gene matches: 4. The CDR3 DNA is TGCAGCGTTGTTCCTAGCGGGGGTTACAATGAGCAGTTCTTC. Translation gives CSVVPSGGYNEQFF.